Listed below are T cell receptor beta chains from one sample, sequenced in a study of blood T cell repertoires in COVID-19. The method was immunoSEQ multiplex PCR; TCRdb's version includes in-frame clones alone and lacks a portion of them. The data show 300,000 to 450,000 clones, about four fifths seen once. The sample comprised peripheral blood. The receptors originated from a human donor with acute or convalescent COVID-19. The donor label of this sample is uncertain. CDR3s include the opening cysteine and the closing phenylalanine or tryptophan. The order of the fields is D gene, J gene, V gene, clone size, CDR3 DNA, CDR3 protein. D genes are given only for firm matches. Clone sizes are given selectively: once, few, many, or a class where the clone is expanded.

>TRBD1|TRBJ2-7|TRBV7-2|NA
TGTGCCAGCAGCTTACGTACAGGGGGATCCTACGAGCAGTACTTC
CASSLRTGGSYEQYF
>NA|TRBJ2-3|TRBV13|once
TGTGCCAGCAGCTTAGGCGGGGCGGGGAGCACAGATACGCAGTATTTT
CASSLGGAGSTDTQYF
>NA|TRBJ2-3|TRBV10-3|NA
TGTGCCATCAGTGAGGACATCACAGATACGCAGTATTTT
CAISEDITDTQYF
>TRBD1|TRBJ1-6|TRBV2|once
TGTGCCAGCAGTCCCCGGACAGGGGGCAGTTCACCCCTCCACTTT
CASSPRTGGSSPLHF
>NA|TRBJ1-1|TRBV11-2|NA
TGTGCCAGCAGCCTACTAAGGGGGTTTGTCACTGAAGCTTTCTTT
CASSLLRGFVTEAFF
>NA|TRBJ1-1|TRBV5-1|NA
TGCGCCAGCAGCCTTGAGGGCCCAAAGAGTTTCTTT
CASSLEGPKSFF
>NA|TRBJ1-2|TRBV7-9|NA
TGTGCCAGCAGCCGACAAGTAACTACCTTC
CASSRQVTTF
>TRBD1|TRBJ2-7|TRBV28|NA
TGTGCCAGCAGCAGACCGGGACAGGGACCCTACGAGCAGTACTTC
CASSRPGQGPYEQYF
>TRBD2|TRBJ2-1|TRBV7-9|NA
TGTGCCAGCAGCTTATTCAGGACTAGCGGGAGGGGGAACAATGAGCAGTTCTTC
CASSLFRTSGRGNNEQFF
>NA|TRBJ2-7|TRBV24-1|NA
TGTGCCACCAGTGACGAAGGGGCCCCCTACGAGCAGTACTTC
CATSDEGAPYEQYF
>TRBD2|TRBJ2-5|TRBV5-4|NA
TGTGCCAGCAGCTGGAGCGGGGGGCAAGAGACCCAGTACTTC
CASSWSGGQETQYF
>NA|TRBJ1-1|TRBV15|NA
TGTGCCACCAGCAGAGGGGTCCCCAGGCCCATCGGAACGGCTTTCTTT
CATSRGVPRPIGTAFF
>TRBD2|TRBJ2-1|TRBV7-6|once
TGTGCCAGCAGCCATGGACTAGCGGGAGGACCTAATGAGCAGTTCTTC
CASSHGLAGGPNEQFF
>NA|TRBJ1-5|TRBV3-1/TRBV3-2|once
TGTGCCAGCAGCCAACCTGGCAGGCCCCAGCATTTT
CASSQPGRPQHF
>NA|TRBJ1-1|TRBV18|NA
TGTGCCAGCTCACCCCGACAGGACTGGAACACTGAAGCTTTCTTT
CASSPRQDWNTEAFF
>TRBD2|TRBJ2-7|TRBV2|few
TGTGCCAGCAGAGGAGGGGTAGCGGGAGGGAGCAACGAGCAGTACTTC
CASRGGVAGGSNEQYF
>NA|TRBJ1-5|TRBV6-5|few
TGTGCCAGCAGGCTATATAGCAATCAGCCCCAGCATTTT
CASRLYSNQPQHF
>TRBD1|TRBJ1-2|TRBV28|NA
TGTGCCAGCAGTCCGGGACAGGGCCGTTATGGCTACACCTTC
CASSPGQGRYGYTF
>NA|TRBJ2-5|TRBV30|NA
TGTGCCTGGAGTGTATCCGGGGGGCTGAGGGAGACCCAGTACTTC
CAWSVSGGLRETQYF
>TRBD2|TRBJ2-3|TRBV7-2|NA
TGTGCCAGCAGCCACCTAGGACTAGCGGGTTTAGATACGCAGTATTTT
CASSHLGLAGLDTQYF
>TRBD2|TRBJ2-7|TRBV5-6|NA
TGTGCCAGCAGCTTGAGCGGGACGAACTACGAGCAGTACTTC
CASSLSGTNYEQYF
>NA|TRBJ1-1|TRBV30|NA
TGTGCCTGGACCCTTTTTATGAACACTGAAGCTTTCTTT
CAWTLFMNTEAFF
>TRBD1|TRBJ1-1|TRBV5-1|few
TGCGCCAGCAGCCTCGGACAGGATCCTACTGAAGCTTTCTTT
CASSLGQDPTEAFF
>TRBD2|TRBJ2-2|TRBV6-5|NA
TGTGCCAGCAGGCGGGAGGTGCGGACCGGGGAGCTGTTTTTT
CASRREVRTGELFF
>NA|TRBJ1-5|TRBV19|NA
TGTGCCAGTAGTAACTACCAGGGCCAGCCCCAGCATTTT
CASSNYQGQPQHF